Listed here is a single T cell receptor (beta chain). Its antigen remains unknown. This sample is drawn from a study of cytomegalovirus exposure and HLA in healthy donors. Study findings and constraints: In vitro data verified a few CMV-associated chains as specific for CMV antigens. An observed cluster of highly shared sequence variants was recorded as a likely sequencing artifact.

With 60 Vbeta and 13 Jbeta primers, the PCR was carried out. The table came from immunoSEQ multiplex PCR; TCRdb's copy has only in-frame clones and leaves some out. The sample lists about 130,000 clones; around 77% were seen once. The sequence derives from a man aged 50 to 59 in good health and CMV-seronegative. What was sequenced was PBMCs.

CDR3 region: CASSLLGGGFENTGELFF. The CDR3 coding sequence is TGTGCCAGCAGTTTATTAGGGGGGGGATTTGAGAACACCGGGGAGCTGTTTTTT. J is TRBJ2-2 and V is TRBV28, with D possibly matching TRBD2 (7 bases). V lost 1 base and J lost 1, with 16 bases in between. The CDR3 has 18 amino acids. The germline gives CDR1 MDHEN, CDR2 SYDVKM. Complete variable domain (other parts from reference TRBV28 and TRBJ2-2): DVKVTQSSRYLVKRTGEKVFLECVQDMDHENMFWYRQDPGLGLRLIYFSYDVKMKEKGDIPEGYSVSREKKERFSLILESASTNQTSMYLCASSLLGGGFENTGELFFGEGSRLTVL.